This entry features one T cell receptor beta chain sequence. The sample holds a few counts of this clonotype. Its specific antigen is unknown. There are no base qualities to consult, and no much larger clone falls within one base. This specimen belongs to a study of blood T cells in healthy people across ages (dated by TCRdb to between 2015 and 2016). As for the study more broadly: Template switching captured roughly one uniquely barcoded TCR beta cDNA molecule per two T cells in model experiments. Using deep sequencing normalized with unique cDNA molecular identifiers, the study measured how TCR beta repertoire diversity changes with age. Donors were grouped into four age groups: young (average roughly 17 years), middle-aged (roughly 37), aged (around 60) and long-lived (roughly 80). To avoid experimental bias, donors of different ages were spread randomly across the sequencing lanes. Using the same blood draw, the study looked at two additional independent replicas of 1 million unique cDNA reads for two donors, one aged 18 to 30 and the other aged 80 or older. The full study reports these points: The percentage of naive T cells measured by flow cytometry correlated strongly with observed TCR beta diversity. Because donor CMV infection status was unknown, age-related changes in expanded clonotypes were potentially confounded. Because profiling used bulk unsorted PBMCs, naive and antigen-experienced compartments could not be compared conclusively. Compared with the aged group, more naive CD4+ T cells, fewer expanded clones and increased TCR diversity were shown by the long-lived group, suggesting age selection. Estimates of total diversity based on one million sequenced T cells were considered lower bounds and underestimates. Observed TCR beta diversity per million T cells fell roughly linearly with age, and a significant reduction was already apparent by age around 39.

Systemically healthy Caucasian individuals from Russia, about 38 in total and aged about 6 to 90 years, were included as donors. About 10 milliliters of peripheral blood were collected from each donor into EDTA-treated Vacutainer tubes. Ficoll-Paque density-gradient centrifugation was used to isolate PBMCs, with at least 6.5 million per sample. Trizol reagent was used to extract total RNA from the PBMCs, yielding at least 5 micrograms per sample. For every donor, flow cytometry on a PBMC aliquot measured the percentage of naive CD45RAhigh/CD27high T cells. Library method: 5' RACE. The listed sequencing device is Illumina HiSeq 2500. A second 7 to 11 cycle PCR used a sample-barcoded 5' primer and a J-beta primer mix. Each TCR beta cDNA molecule received a unique molecular identifier from a template-switch 5' adaptor carrying 12 random nucleotides. Each sample yielded at least 2.5 million CDR3-containing paired-end reads. All of the RNA was converted into first-strand cDNA using the Mint cDNA synthesis kit, with a TRBC-specific oligonucleotide serving as the primer. After uracil-DNA glycosylase treatment, a first 18-cycle PCR used universal primers M1SS and BC2_uni_R on all cDNA. For the original study's pipeline: Normalization of each sample was performed by random selection of 1 million high-quality reads, each carrying a distinct molecular identifier. Reads sharing molecular identifiers were discarded rather than binned into consensus sequences. MiTCR, run with a Q25 quality threshold and the strictest error-elimination algorithm, handled CDR3 identification, clonotype clustering and error correction. A nonparametric unseen species model with Euler transformation was used to estimate lower-bound total TCR beta diversity. TCRdb trimmed public reads at Q25 via fastp, called clones via MiXCR and kept in-frame beta chains. One record per CDR3 amino acid sequence lists the most common genes and DNA. The V and J calls follow TCRdb's processing rather than the paper's. This sample holds over 1,300,000 distinct CDR3 sequences; 59% were observed only once. The ten biggest clones cover more than 6% of the sample.

The CDR3 starts with the cysteine, ends with the phenylalanine, and has 18 residues. CDR3 DNA is the only sequence kept; it has 54 bases, read in frame from the first base. From V the trimming removes 0 bases and from J it removes 5 bases, while the gene matches leave 11 bases of the junction unaccounted for. Based on the germline V gene, the CDR1 and CDR2 sequences are MGHRA and YSYEKL. The receptor was isolated from a man aged 18 to 29 in good health. The chain was built from TRBV4-1 and TRBJ2-3; TRBD2 fits 10 bases in the junction. The sequenced sample consisted of blood. For the CDR3, the sequence is CASSQETVVLAGVDTQYF. DNA sequence: TGCGCCAGCAGCCAAGAAACGGTGGTTCTAGCGGGGGTAGATACGCAGTATTTT.